Listed below are T cell receptor beta chains from one sample, sequenced in a study of blood T cells in healthy people across ages. TCRdb reprocessed the 5' RACE reads with MiXCR, giving one entry per CDR3 protein. In the table there are about 640,000 distinct CDR3 sequences, around 54% of which are singletons. Material: blood. The receptors here all came from a man aged 60-69 years in good health. Each CDR3 is given with its conserved first and last residue. The order of the fields is CDR3 protein, CDR3 DNA, D gene, J gene, clone size, V gene. A D gene is named only where the DNA matches it firmly. Part of the rows lack a size; the others show once, few, many or a class for expanded clones.

cdr3_aa: CASSQGTSKAYEQYF; cdr3_nt: TGCGCCAGCAGCCAAGGGACTAGCAAGGCCTACGAGCAGTACTTC; d_call: TRBD2; j_call: TRBJ2-7; clone_size: .; v_call: TRBV4-1
cdr3_aa: CSASPGTPFGTDTQYF; cdr3_nt: TGCAGTGCTAGCCCTGGGACTCCCTTCGGGACAGATACGCAGTATTTT; d_call: .; j_call: TRBJ2-3; clone_size: .; v_call: TRBV20-1
cdr3_aa: CASSLDGYSETQYF; cdr3_nt: TGTGCCAGCAGCTTGGACGGCTACTCGGAGACCCAGTACTTC; d_call: .; j_call: TRBJ2-5; clone_size: .; v_call: TRBV5-4
cdr3_aa: CSVTTRDSPYEQYF; cdr3_nt: TGCAGTGTCACTACCCGGGACAGCCCCTACGAGCAGTACTTC; d_call: TRBD1; j_call: TRBJ2-7; clone_size: .; v_call: TRBV20-1
cdr3_aa: CSAGSSGTGELFF; cdr3_nt: TGCAGTGCCGGGTCCTCTGGCACCGGGGAGCTGTTTTTT; d_call: .; j_call: TRBJ2-2; clone_size: few; v_call: TRBV20-1
cdr3_aa: CASSQVGLSGETQYF; cdr3_nt: TGCGCCAGCAGCCAAGTAGGTCTCAGCGGGGAGACCCAGTACTTC; d_call: .; j_call: TRBJ2-5; clone_size: .; v_call: TRBV4-1
cdr3_aa: CASSLSAVADTQYF; cdr3_nt: TGTGCCAGCAGCTTGTCGGCGGTCGCAGATACGCAGTATTTT; d_call: .; j_call: TRBJ2-3; clone_size: .; v_call: TRBV7-2
cdr3_aa: CSAQIGNRGSYEQYF; cdr3_nt: TGCAGTGCCCAGATTGGGAACAGGGGGAGCTACGAGCAGTACTTC; d_call: TRBD1; j_call: TRBJ2-7; clone_size: .; v_call: TRBV20-1
cdr3_aa: CASSPNRGGGTGELFF; cdr3_nt: TGTGCCAGCAGTCCGAACAGGGGCGGGGGCACCGGGGAGCTGTTTTTT; d_call: .; j_call: TRBJ2-2; clone_size: .; v_call: TRBV27
cdr3_aa: CASNLGGGPLDTQYF; cdr3_nt: TGTGCCAGCAATCTTGGGGGAGGGCCGTTGGATACGCAGTATTTT; d_call: TRBD2; j_call: TRBJ2-3; clone_size: .; v_call: TRBV27
cdr3_aa: CASSEQGGANNEQFF; cdr3_nt: TGCGCCAGCAGTGAGCAAGGCGGGGCGAACAATGAGCAGTTCTTC; d_call: .; j_call: TRBJ2-1; clone_size: once; v_call: TRBV10-1
cdr3_aa: CSAKNGQDTEAFF; cdr3_nt: TGCAGTGCTAAAAACGGCCAAGACACTGAAGCTTTCTTT; d_call: .; j_call: TRBJ1-1; clone_size: .; v_call: TRBV20-1
cdr3_aa: CASSPQGQTTSTDTQYF; cdr3_nt: TGCGCCAGCAGCCCACAGGGACAGACGACTAGCACAGATACGCAGTATTTT; d_call: TRBD1; j_call: TRBJ2-3; clone_size: .; v_call: TRBV5-1
cdr3_aa: CASSPRLSQETQYF; cdr3_nt: TGTGCCAGCTCACCACGACTCAGCCAAGAGACCCAGTACTTC; d_call: .; j_call: TRBJ2-5; clone_size: .; v_call: TRBV18
cdr3_aa: CASSGLGTGGTDTQYF; cdr3_nt: TGTGCCAGCAGTGGACTCGGGACAGGGGGGACAGATACGCAGTATTTT; d_call: TRBD1; j_call: TRBJ2-3; clone_size: .; v_call: TRBV6-1
cdr3_aa: CASSLGAGPDYGYTF; cdr3_nt: TGTGCCAGCAGCTTAGGGGCCGGACCGGACTATGGCTACACCTTC; d_call: .; j_call: TRBJ1-2; clone_size: .; v_call: TRBV7-9
cdr3_aa: CASRGTTGNLISGANVLTF; cdr3_nt: TGTGCCAGCCGTGGGACGACAGGGAACCTTATCTCTGGGGCCAACGTCCTGACTTTC; d_call: TRBD1; j_call: TRBJ2-6; clone_size: .; v_call: TRBV6-1